This paragraph covers one T cell receptor (beta chain) sequence. In the 2 weeks before study entry, exposed participants met a COVID-19 case, which was PCR-confirmed or clinician-diagnosed. Trimming left V 6 bases short and J 4 bases short, with 10 bases between. The CDR3 runs 12 residues. Per the germline V gene, CDR1 is GTSNPN and CDR2 is SVGIG (reference sequence). This record belongs to a study of blood T cell repertoires in COVID-19. TCRdb keeps only in-frame clones here, not all; method: immunoSEQ multiplex PCR. The sample includes about 62,000 clones, approximately 70% of them seen just once. Input material: PBMCs or T cells enriched from blood (not recorded which). The TCR was taken from a woman aged 60 to 75 who had been exposed to COVID-19. This chain joins TRBV30 and TRBJ1-5, with D perhaps matching TRBD1 (5 bases). This chain's CDR3 is CACGHTNQPQHF. CDR3 in DNA: TGTGCCTGCGGACACACAAATCAGCCCCAGCATTTT.